Presented here are 13 T cell receptor beta chains from one specimen sequenced in a study of T cell repertoires in cytomegalovirus infection. TCRdb ran MiXCR on the reads and lists one entry per CDR3 protein. The table has 560,000 or so distinct CDR3 sequences, approximately 15% seen once. Sequencing was performed on CD8+ T cells from PBMCs. The origin of the receptors is a human donor in good health (CMV status not recorded). Some clones in this sample may be carry-over from other donors' samples.

This clonotype was counted many times. This sequence joins TRBV11-2 and TRBJ2-1; 8 nucleotides agree with TRBD2. J was trimmed by 9 bases and V by 1 base; bases with no gene match: 11. This CDR3 region has 16 residues. In germline, CDR1 is SGHAT, CDR2 FQNNGV. DNA for the CDR3: TGTGCCAGCAGCTTAGCCCAGCGGGGGCCCCGCGGTGAGCAGTTCTTC. It specifies CASSLAQRGPRGEQFF.

As regards this clonotype: A much bigger clone sits one base away, suggesting this may be a read error. The V call is TRBV4-2, the J call TRBJ1-5; D is uncertain. The length of the CDR3 is 17 residues. Germline assignment: CDR1 LGHNA and CDR2 YNFKEQ. The DNA for the CDR3 is TGTGCCAGCAGACAAGATCACCAGGAGTATCGGGGACAGCCCCAGCATTTT. It is translated as CASRQDHQEYRGQPQHF.

This clonotype occurred a few times. The chain uses TRBV20-1 and TRBJ1-2, with TRBD1 as a possible D gene (5 bases). This CDR3 region has 15 residues. Trimming removed 0 bases from V and 6 bases from J, with 17 bases in between. Germline assignment: CDR1 DFQATT and CDR2 SNEGSKA (reference sequence). The CDR3 nucleotides are TGCAGTGCTAGAGATTTTCAGGGCATCTGGGATGGCTACACCTTC. It codes for CSARDFQGIWDGYTF.

This clonotype was counted many times. This chain uses TRBV6-1 with TRBJ2-1; D unclear. The CDR3 is 13 residues long. From germline, CDR1 is MNHNS and CDR2 SASEGT. The ends were cut back, 1 base at V and 6 bases at J, with 7 bases in the middle. In nucleotides, the CDR3 is TGTGCCAGCAGTGAAGTCGGTAGCAATGAGCAGTTCTTC. Its translation is CASSEVGSNEQFF.

The chain joins TRBV2 to TRBJ2-1, with 8 positions matching TRBD2. The germline CDR1 and CDR2 sequences are SNHLY and FYNNEI. With 8 bases clipped from V and 6 bases from J, the junction kept 9 bases outside the gene matches. CDR3 length: 14 amino acids. The CDR3 spells CASPGAGETNEQFF. The DNA for the CDR3 is TGTGCCAGCCCTGGAGCGGGGGAGACCAATGAGCAGTTCTTC. The full variable domain, rest sourced from reference TRBV2 and TRBJ2-1, is EPEVTQTPSHQVTQMGQEVILRCVPISNHLYFYWYRQILGQKVEFLVSFYNNEISEKSEIFDDQFSVERPDGSNFTLKIRSTKLEDSAMYFCASPGAGETNEQFFGPGTRLTVL.

This clonotype occurred a few times. The chain has TRBV2 and TRBJ1-2, with D perhaps matching TRBD1 (5 bases). V was cut by 8 bases and J by 8 bases, with 12 bases left in between. Germline CDR1 and CDR2: SNHLY and FYNNEI. The CDR3 has 11 amino acids. The CDR3 here is CASLTPGGYTF. Written as DNA, the CDR3 is TGTGCCAGCCTAACCCCAGGGGGCTACACCTTC.

This clonotype was picked up many times. V usage is TRBV7-3 and J usage is TRBJ1-5; D is uncertain. The V gene's germline CDR1 is SGHTA and CDR2 FQGTGA. CDR3 length: 13 amino acids. Between the trimmed V and J ends, which lost 4 bases and 4 bases, there was a span of 8 bases. The CDR3 region is CASSSDTNQPQHF. The CDR3 coding sequence is TGTGCCAGCAGCTCAGACACAAATCAGCCCCAGCATTTT. Full variable domain (rest looked up from reference TRBV7-3 and TRBJ1-5): GAGVSQTPSNKVTEKGKYVELRCDPISGHTALYWYRQSLGQGPEFLIYFQGTGAADDSGLPNDRFFAVRPEGSVSTLKIQRTERGDSAVYLCASSSDTNQPQHFGDGTRLSIL.

This clonotype was counted ten times or more. The chain couples TRBV7-9 to TRBJ2-5; TRBD2 matches at 11 bases. V lost 5 bases to trimming and J lost 4 bases; unmatched junction nucleotides: 9. Germline V gives CDR1 SEHNR, CDR2 FQNEAQ (reference sequence). The length of the CDR3 is 16 residues. CDR3 DNA sequence: TGTGCCAGCAGCCCCCCGTCTAGCGGGAGGTTAGAGACCCAGTACTTC. Amino acid sequence: CASSPPSSGRLETQYF.

In its sample, this clonotype was seen many times. J is TRBJ1-2 and V is TRBV27; D uncertain. The V and J ends lost 4 bases and 6 bases respectively, with 15 bases between them. The CDR3 is 14 residues long. Germline V gene sequence: CDR1 MNHEY, CDR2 SMNVEV (reference sequence). CDR3 protein: CASSSGGPAHGYTF. The CDR3 coding sequence is TGTGCCAGCAGTTCGGGAGGGCCAGCCCATGGCTACACCTTC.

This clonotype was counted many times. CDR3 nucleotides: TGTGCCAGCAGTTATACAGGGGAATACTTCCAGAACACTGAAGCTTTCTTT. This sequence encodes CASSYTGEYFQNTEAFF. The chain recombines TRBV28 with TRBJ1-1, with TRBD1 identical over 7 bases. Unmatched junction bases numbered 12, after V lost 4 bases and J lost 1 base. CDR3 length equals 17 residues. Germline-derived CDR1 and CDR2 are MDHEN and SYDVKM.

In the case of this clonotype: A much larger clone differs from this one at a single base, so this may be a read error. The gene calls are TRBV9 and TRBJ1-2; 7 bases line up with TRBD1. From germline, CDR1 is SGDLS and CDR2 YYNGEE. This CDR3 spans 12 amino acids. With V trimmed by 7 bases and J by 4 bases, 4 bases remained unmatched. The CDR3 region has the DNA TGTGCCAGCGGAGGACAGGTCTATGGCTACACCTTC. It codes for CASGGQVYGYTF.

This clonotype was observed a handful of times. The chain has TRBV19 and TRBJ2-7; 8 bases agree with TRBD1. V gave up 9 bases and J gave up 3 bases; unmatched junction bases: 10. The CDR3 runs 14 residues. CDR1 is LNHDA, CDR2 SQIVND, per germline (reference sequence). This CDR3 is CASRRGTGGYEQYF. DNA for the CDR3: TGTGCCAGCCGAAGGGGCACAGGGGGCTACGAGCAGTACTTC.

The rearrangement links TRBV29-1 to TRBJ2-1; possibly TRBD1 for D (5 bases). CDR1 SQVTM and CDR2 ANQGSEA come from the germline V gene. Trimming took off 4 bases at V and 4 bases at J, with 11 bases between the two ends. The CDR3 length is 13 residues. The CDR3 loop is CSVVGQGYNEQFF. The CDR3 DNA reads TGCAGCGTTGTAGGGCAGGGATACAATGAGCAGTTCTTC.